What follows are 15 T cell receptor beta chains derived from one specimen sequenced in a study of vaccination effects on CD4 cells after COVID-19. Sequencing was performed with immunoSEQ multiplex PCR; in TCRdb, only in-frame clones are kept and a portion is missing. The sample holds 27,000 or so clones, roughly two thirds seen once. Their recognized antigens are unknown. Peptide-pool stimulation followed by sequencing identified expanded antigen-specific CD4+ clonotypes in the ViraFEST assay. Subsequent to a culture period of more than 9 days, CD4+ T cells were isolated. Among the vaccine recipients, none had a prior SARS-CoV-2 infection, and nucleocapsid antibodies were negative. The sequenced sample was CD4+ T cells from PBMCs cultured with SARS-CoV-2 spike peptides, obtained before COVID-19 vaccination. The receptor source for this set is a human donor who received a COVID-19 vaccine.

The rearrangement joins TRBV6-2 or TRBV6-3 to TRBJ2-2, with no clear D. Looked up from germline, CDR1 is MNHEY and CDR2 is SVGEGT. V was pared by 2 bases and J by 3 bases, with 4 bases between. The CDR3 totals 13 residues. The CDR3 nucleotides read TGTGCCAGCAGTTACACAGACACCGGGGAGCTGTTTTTT. Translation gives CASSYTDTGELFF.

This clone appeared a few times. This chain connects TRBV5-1 to TRBJ1-5; D is ambiguous. CDR1 and CDR2 from the germline V gene are SGHRS and YFSETQ. Trimming cost V 0 bases and J 2 bases, with 6 bases left between them. This CDR3 has 14 residues. CDR3 DNA sequence: TGCGCCAGCAGCTTGGACGGGGGCAATCAGCCCCAGCATTTT. Protein product: CASSLDGGNQPQHF.

The chain combines TRBV6-5 with TRBJ2-7, with D tentatively TRBD1 (5 bases). This CDR3 is built from 14 residues. V shed 6 bases and J shed 0 bases, with 12 bases lying between them. Germline V gene data show CDR1 as MNHEY and CDR2 as SVGAGI. The CDR3 region is CASRSDRSSYEQYF. For the CDR3, the DNA is TGTGCCAGCAGATCAGACAGAAGCTCCTACGAGCAGTACTTC.

This sequence joins TRBV6-5 and TRBJ1-2, with 8 positions matching TRBD1. This CDR3 is 13 amino acids long. Germline V gene lookup returns CDR1 MNHEY and CDR2 SVGAGI. V shed 7 bases, J shed 8 bases, and the junction held 9 bases outside the gene matches. The CDR3 protein is CASMTGEVGGYTF. CDR3 bases: TGTGCCAGCATGACAGGGGAGGTAGGAGGCTACACCTTC.

This rearrangement joins TRBV5-4 to TRBJ1-2; D gene uncertain. V was shortened by 0 bases and J by 4 bases, with 10 bases between the two germline ends. This CDR3 has 14 amino acids. Germline-derived CDR1 and CDR2 are SGHNT and YYREEE (reference sequence). The CDR3 reads CASSLGQETYGYTF. The DNA of the CDR3 is TGTGCCAGCAGCTTGGGCCAGGAGACCTATGGCTACACCTTC.

This clone came up a few times. This chain joins TRBV5-5 and TRBJ1-2; D is ambiguous. Deletions cut 5 bases from V and 4 bases from J, with 18 bases between. The CDR3 runs 15 residues. CDR1 is SGHKS, CDR2 YYEKEE, per germline (reference sequence). This CDR3 is CASRGERVRAYGYTF. The CDR3 DNA reads as TGTGCCAGCAGAGGTGAGAGGGTTAGGGCCTATGGCTACACCTTC.

The rearrangement uses TRBV2 and TRBJ2-3; TRBD2 might be the D (6 bases). CDR1 is SNHLY, CDR2 FYNNEI, per germline. The CDR3 sequence is 15 residues long. V dropped 9 bases and J dropped 4 bases, with 20 bases sitting between them. CDR3 in amino acids: CARGPRDLLADTQYF. The CDR3 coding sequence is TGTGCCAGGGGCCCCCGGGACTTACTAGCAGATACGCAGTATTTT. The whole variable domain, remainder taken from reference TRBV2 and TRBJ2-3, is EPEVTQTPSHQVTQMGQEVILRCVPISNHLYFYWYRQILGQKVEFLVSFYNNEISEKSEIFDDQFSVERPDGSNFTLKIRSTKLEDSAMYFCARGPRDLLADTQYFGPGTRLTVL.

This chain links TRBV5-1 with TRBJ2-7; no reliable D call. Germline assignment: CDR1 SGHRS and CDR2 YFSETQ. Trimming cost V 3 bases and J 3 bases, with 16 bases left between them. This CDR3 is built from 15 residues. The DNA of the CDR3 is TGCGCCAGCAGCTCCGCTTTGAGTGCCCTCTACGAGCAGTACTTC. As protein: CASSSALSALYEQYF.

The chain recombines TRBV16 with TRBJ1-1; possible D gene TRBD1, 5 bases. Trimming took off 1 base at V and 2 bases at J, with 8 bases between the two ends. Per germline, CDR1 KGHSY and CDR2 FQNENV. CDR3 length: 14 amino acids. This chain's CDR3 is CASSQLGGNTEAFF. DNA of the CDR3: TGTGCCAGCAGCCAATTGGGGGGAAACACTGAAGCTTTCTTT.

The gene calls are TRBV2 and TRBJ2-2, with TRBD1 identical over 9 bases. Looked up from germline, CDR1 is SNHLY and CDR2 is FYNNEI. V trimming: 8 bases; J trimming: 2 bases; junction bases outside the gene matches: 3. CDR3 size: 14 residues. CDR3 DNA sequence: TGTGCCAGCGGGACAGGGTCTAACACCGGGGAGCTGTTTTTT. Translated, it gives CASGTGSNTGELFF.

This clone counts as medium-sized. The chain links TRBV6-5 to TRBJ1-5; no reliable D call. Trimming took 7 bases from V and 6 from J, leaving 13 bases between them. The CDR3 spans 13 residues. Per germline, CDR1 MNHEY and CDR2 SVGAGI. The CDR3 region has the DNA TGTGCCAGCACCACGACACTAAGTCAGCCCCAGCATTTT. It translates to CASTTTLSQPQHF.

This clone was found a few times. V gene TRBV4-1 combines with J gene TRBJ2-1; 13 bases fit TRBD2. Germline loops: CDR1 MGHRA, CDR2 YSYEKL. The CDR3 totals 16 residues. V lost 4 bases and J lost 5; bases outside the gene matches: 5. CDR3 in amino acids: CASSRSTSGGDNEQFF. DNA of the CDR3: TGCGCCAGCAGCCGGAGCACTAGCGGGGGGGACAATGAGCAGTTCTTC.

This clone was recorded once. The chain carries TRBV19 and TRBJ2-7, with 7 bases matching TRBD1. The CDR3 is 14 amino acids. Trimming removed 5 bases from V and 3 bases from J; junction bases left unmatched: 7. Germline loops: CDR1 LNHDA, CDR2 SQIVND (reference sequence). CDR3 DNA: TGTGCCAGTAGTCTCGGGACAGCTAACTACGAGCAGTACTTC. It specifies CASSLGTANYEQYF.

V is TRBV21-1 and J is TRBJ1-1; the table assigns TRBD1, which was not confirmed against the DNA. TRBV21-1 is a recognized pseudogene. The CDR3 runs 12 residues. DNA of the CDR3: TGTGCCAGCAGCTCCCAGGGCCTTGAAGCTTTCTTT. Amino acid sequence: CASSSQGLEAFF.

V usage is TRBV3-1 (or the pseudogene TRBV3-2) and J usage is TRBJ2-5, with 9 bases aligning to TRBD2. V shed 0 bases, J shed 5 bases, and the junction held 7 bases outside the gene matches. CDR1 and CDR2 from the germline V gene are LGHDT and YNNKEL (reference sequence). The CDR3 runs to 16 residues. This CDR3 is CASSQELSGRRETQYF. CDR3 DNA sequence: TGTGCCAGCAGCCAAGAGCTTAGCGGGAGACGTGAGACCCAGTACTTC.